These T cell receptor beta chains were read from a single sample in a study of shared clonotypes between healthy human individuals. TCRdb keeps only in-frame clones here, not all; method: immunoSEQ multiplex PCR. The repertoire includes about 2.4 million clones, over 85% of them detected once, and more than 0.35% sits in the top ten. The sample comprised naive CD4+ T cells from PBMCs. The source is a man younger than 35 in good health. Some clones in this sample may be carry-over from other donors' samples. Both conserved end residues are part of each CDR3. Each record gives: clone size, J gene, V gene, D gene, CDR3 length, CDR3 protein, CDR3 DNA. The D gene is left open where the match is weak. A row's size may be missing; if present it is once, few, many or a size class.

clone size: -
J gene: TRBJ2-3
V gene: TRBV5-4
D gene: -
CDR3 length: 12
CDR3 protein: CATGSIGDTQYF
CDR3 DNA: TGTGCCACCGGGAGTATTGGAGATACGCAGTATTTT

clone size: -
J gene: TRBJ1-1
V gene: TRBV28
D gene: -
CDR3 length: 14
CDR3 protein: CASSLFGQVNEAFF
CDR3 DNA: TGTGCCAGCAGTTTGTTCGGCCAGGTTAATGAAGCTTTCTTT

clone size: -
J gene: TRBJ2-1
V gene: TRBV28
D gene: TRBD1
CDR3 length: 15
CDR3 protein: CASSLGTGKFYEQFF
CDR3 DNA: TGTGCCAGCAGCCTAGGGACAGGGAAATTCTATGAGCAGTTCTTC

clone size: -
J gene: TRBJ2-7
V gene: TRBV6-5
D gene: -
CDR3 length: 14
CDR3 protein: CASSRHFVLYEQYF
CDR3 DNA: TGTGCCAGCAGCCGACATTTCGTCTTATACGAGCAGTACTTC

clone size: -
J gene: TRBJ1-2
V gene: TRBV10-3
D gene: -
CDR3 length: 13
CDR3 protein: CAISPGTLYGYTF
CDR3 DNA: TGTGCCATCAGTCCCGGGACCCTCTATGGCTACACCTTC

clone size: -
J gene: TRBJ2-7
V gene: TRBV7-9
D gene: -
CDR3 length: 16
CDR3 protein: CASSLLGWDHRYEQYF
CDR3 DNA: TGTGCCAGCAGCTTATTAGGTTGGGACCACCGCTACGAGCAGTACTTC

clone size: -
J gene: TRBJ1-4
V gene: TRBV18
D gene: TRBD1
CDR3 length: 16
CDR3 protein: CASSRAGDSKNEKLFF
CDR3 DNA: TGTGCCAGCTCACGCGCGGGGGACAGTAAAAATGAAAAACTGTTTTTT

clone size: -
J gene: TRBJ2-5
V gene: TRBV2
D gene: -
CDR3 length: 17
CDR3 protein: CASSELRLGLAVETQYF
CDR3 DNA: TGTGCCAGCAGTGAATTGCGATTAGGGCTAGCAGTTGAGACCCAGTACTTC

clone size: -
J gene: TRBJ2-5
V gene: TRBV6-6
D gene: -
CDR3 length: 15
CDR3 protein: CASSFGPGAQETQYF
CDR3 DNA: -

clone size: -
J gene: TRBJ2-2
V gene: TRBV10-3
D gene: -
CDR3 length: 16
CDR3 protein: CAIGYVRQENTGELFF
CDR3 DNA: TGTGCCATCGGGTACGTACGGCAGGAGAACACCGGGGAGCTGTTTTTT

clone size: -
J gene: TRBJ2-5
V gene: TRBV7-9
D gene: -
CDR3 length: 15
CDR3 protein: CASSLGLPQEETQYF
CDR3 DNA: TGTGCCAGCAGCTTAGGTCTCCCTCAGGAAGAGACCCAGTACTTC

clone size: -
J gene: TRBJ1-5
V gene: TRBV19
D gene: -
CDR3 length: 11
CDR3 protein: CASSMGAPQHF
CDR3 DNA: TGTGCCAGTAGTATGGGAGCGCCCCAGCATTTT

clone size: -
J gene: TRBJ1-1
V gene: TRBV10-3
D gene: -
CDR3 length: 15
CDR3 protein: CAISENDIPNTEAFF
CDR3 DNA: TGTGCCATCAGTGAGAATGACATCCCGAACACTGAAGCTTTCTTT

clone size: -
J gene: TRBJ2-7
V gene: TRBV28
D gene: TRBD1
CDR3 length: 15
CDR3 protein: CASSPDRGRSYEQYF
CDR3 DNA: TGTGCCAGCAGTCCCGACAGGGGAAGATCCTACGAGCAGTACTTC

clone size: -
J gene: TRBJ2-7
V gene: TRBV6-1
D gene: -
CDR3 length: 15
CDR3 protein: CASIKTSTGVYEQYF
CDR3 DNA: TGTGCCAGCATCAAGACCTCGACAGGCGTCTACGAGCAGTACTTC

clone size: once
J gene: TRBJ2-3
V gene: TRBV7-9
D gene: TRBD1
CDR3 length: 13
CDR3 protein: CASSRQGTDTQYF
CDR3 DNA: TGTGCCAGCAGCCGACAGGGGACAGATACGCAGTATTTT

clone size: -
J gene: TRBJ2-7
V gene: TRBV29-1
D gene: TRBD1
CDR3 length: 13
CDR3 protein: CSVARQGAGEQYF
CDR3 DNA: TGCAGCGTTGCCCGACAGGGGGCTGGCGAGCAGTACTTC

clone size: -
J gene: TRBJ1-4
V gene: TRBV7-9
D gene: -
CDR3 length: 15
CDR3 protein: CASRSRGATNEKLFF
CDR3 DNA: TGTGCCAGCAGGTCTCGGGGGGCAACTAATGAAAAACTGTTTTTT

clone size: -
J gene: TRBJ2-3
V gene: TRBV19
D gene: -
CDR3 length: 16
CDR3 protein: CASSHRGSRSTDTQYF
CDR3 DNA: TGTGCCAGTAGTCATAGGGGTTCGAGAAGCACAGATACGCAGTATTTT

clone size: -
J gene: TRBJ1-2
V gene: TRBV5-1
D gene: TRBD1
CDR3 length: 14
CDR3 protein: CASSLVGQDYGYTF
CDR3 DNA: TGCGCCAGCAGCTTGGTGGGACAGGACTATGGCTACACCTTC

clone size: -
J gene: TRBJ2-3
V gene: TRBV10-3
D gene: TRBD1
CDR3 length: 15
CDR3 protein: CAISGGDRGTDTQYF
CDR3 DNA: TGTGCCATCAGTGGGGGGGACAGGGGTACAGATACGCAGTATTTT